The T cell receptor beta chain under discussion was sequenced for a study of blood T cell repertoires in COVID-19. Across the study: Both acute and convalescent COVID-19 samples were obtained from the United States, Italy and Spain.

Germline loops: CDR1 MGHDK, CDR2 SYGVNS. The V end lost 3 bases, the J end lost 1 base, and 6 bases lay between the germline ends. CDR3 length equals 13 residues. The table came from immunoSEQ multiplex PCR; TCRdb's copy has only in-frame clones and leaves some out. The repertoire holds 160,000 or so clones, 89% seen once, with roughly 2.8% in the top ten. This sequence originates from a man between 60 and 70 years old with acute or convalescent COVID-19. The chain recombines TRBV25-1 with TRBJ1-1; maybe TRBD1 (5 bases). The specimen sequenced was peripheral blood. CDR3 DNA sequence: TGTGCCAGCAGTGAGACAGCGAACACTGAAGCTTTCTTT. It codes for CASSETANTEAFF.